This entry lists 14 T cell receptor beta chains sequenced from one sample in a study of Graves' ophthalmopathy and Graves' hyperthyroidism (dated by TCRdb to the late 2010s). TCRdb names Illumina HiSeq 2000 as the instrument used. For repertoire sequencing, TCR beta CDR3 regions were amplified from RNA transcripts. A first-round RT-PCR used HTBI primers with the Qiagen OneStep RT-PCR kit, followed by a second-round multiplex PCR, size selection and purification. TCRdb reworked the public reads: Q25 trimming with fastp, MiXCR clone assembly, productive beta chains retained. Rows with a matching CDR3 protein are joined into one entry that keeps the most common DNA and genes. A total of 220,000 or so distinct CDR3 sequences appear in this sample, roughly a fifth of them only once. Roughly 42% of the sample is held by the ten biggest clonotypes. The sequencing input was peripheral blood. The receptor source for this set is a woman in her forties or fifties with Graves' ophthalmopathy. Donor details come from another sample of the same person, matched by shared clones.

There are many counts of this clonotype. The V call is TRBV20-1, the J call TRBJ2-7, with D perhaps matching TRBD2 (5 bases). Germline loops: CDR1 DFQATT, CDR2 SNEGSKA (reference sequence). V was pared by 5 bases and J by 6 bases, with 20 bases between. The CDR3 loop spans 14 amino acids. CDR3 in amino acids: CSADFQVGVGEQYF. The CDR3 nucleotides read TGCAGTGCTGACTTTCAGGTGGGAGTAGGCGAGCAGTACTTC.

This clonotype was observed many times. The V gene is TRBV6-5, the J gene TRBJ2-2; TRBD2 might be the D (6 bases). CDR3 length: 14 residues. With 2 bases removed from V and 7 bases from J, the gap between germline ends came to 11 bases. The V gene's germline CDR1 is MNHEY and CDR2 SVGAGI. The CDR3, as DNA: TGTGCCAGCAGTTACGCTAGCGAGGTCGGGGAGCTGTTTTTT. Residues: CASSYASEVGELFF.

The J gene is TRBJ1-5, the V gene TRBV5-1; a weak D match, TRBD1 (6 bases). CDR3 length: 14 amino acids. Germline CDR1 is SGHRS and CDR2 is YFSETQ. V dropped 7 bases and J dropped 1 base, with 12 bases sitting between them. CDR3: CASLDRRSNQPQHF. Written as DNA, the CDR3 is TGCGCCAGCTTAGACAGGAGAAGCAATCAGCCCCAGCATTTT. Full variable domain (outside the CDR3, taken from reference TRBV5-1 and TRBJ1-5): KAGVTQTPRYLIKTRGQQVTLSCSPISGHRSVSWYQQTPGQGLQFLFEYFSETQRNKGNFPGRFSGRQFSNSRSEMNVSTLELGDSALYLCASLDRRSNQPQHFGDGTRLSIL.

There are a few counts of this clonotype. The gene calls are TRBV6-1 and TRBJ1-6, with a possible D match to TRBD1 (5 bases). The V end was cut by 6 bases, the J end by 0 bases, with 12 bases between. Germline V CDR1 and CDR2: MNHNS, SASEGT. This CDR3 contains 16 residues. The CDR3 protein is CASSSPGSSYNSPLHF. In DNA form, the CDR3 reads TGTGCCAGCAGCTCCCCAGGGAGCTCCTATAATTCACCCCTCCACTTT.

This clonotype was seen more than once but under ten times. The chain recombines TRBV10-1 with TRBJ2-6; TRBD2 matches at 9 bases. Per the germline V gene, CDR1 is WNHNN and CDR2 is SYGVQD (reference sequence). CDR3 length equals 21 residues. Losses at the gene ends were 0 bases for V and 1 base for J; bases not matched to a gene: 13. This CDR3 is CASSESFSQGLAKSGANVLTF. For the CDR3, the DNA is TGCGCCAGCAGTGAGTCGTTCAGTCAGGGACTAGCAAAGTCTGGGGCCAACGTCCTGACTTTC.

The V and J genes are TRBV6-2 or TRBV6-3 and TRBJ1-5, with no clear D. V lost 4 bases and J lost 2, with 9 bases in between. The germline CDR1 and CDR2 sequences are MNHEY and SVGEGT. The CDR3 contains 14 residues. For the CDR3, the DNA is TGTGCCAGCAGTTCCCGGGTAGGCAATCAGCCCCAGCATTTT. Protein sequence: CASSSRVGNQPQHF.

This clonotype was observed a few times. The V and J genes are TRBV27 and TRBJ2-6; TRBD2 matches at 8 bases. Germline V gene data show CDR1 as MNHEY and CDR2 as SMNVEV (reference sequence). V was clipped by 8 bases and J by 0 bases; unmatched bases: 3. The CDR3 is 15 amino acids. For the CDR3, the DNA is TGTGCCAGCGGACTAGCCGACTCTGGGGCCAACGTCCTGACTTTC. It specifies CASGLADSGANVLTF.

In this sample, this clonotype turned up a few times. The chain is built from TRBV14 and TRBJ2-2; a weak D match, TRBD2 (6 bases). The CDR3 sequence is 16 residues long. CDR1 is SGHDN and CDR2 is FVKESK in the germline V gene. V was clipped by 1 base and J by 5 bases, with 14 bases between them. CDR3 coding DNA: TGTGCCAGCAGCCAAGGGAGCCCTAGCGTGACCGGGGAGCTGTTTTTT. Its translation: CASSQGSPSVTGELFF.

This clonotype has a single count. At one end the junction does not follow the germline gene, possibly because of a read error. This chain joins TRBV7-7 and TRBJ2-5; 7 nucleotides line up with TRBD1. This CDR3 spans 14 amino acids. CDR1 is SSHAT and CDR2 is FNYEAQ in the germline V gene (reference sequence). CDR3 loop: CASSLERGQETQYF. The DNA of the CDR3 is TGTGCTAGCAGCTTAGAAAGGGGGCAGGAGACCCAGTACTTC. Full variable domain (missing parts from reference TRBV7-7 and TRBJ2-5): GAGVSQSPRYKVTKRGQDVTLRCDPISSHATLYWYQQALGQGPEFLTYFNYEAQPDKSGLPSDRFSAERPEGSISTLTIQRTEQRDSAMYRCASSLERGQETQYFGPGTRLLVL.

This clonotype was seen only a few times. A much larger clone lies one base from this, so it may be a read error. The chain joins TRBV20-1 to TRBJ2-7, with D hard to call. The CDR3 length is 10 residues. In germline, CDR1 is DFQATT, CDR2 SNEGSKA (reference sequence). The V and J ends lost 6 bases and 9 bases respectively, with 12 bases between them. As DNA, the CDR3 is TGCAGTGCCGGCTCGTGGCTGCAGTACTTC. Its protein is CSAGSWLQYF.

The rearrangement links TRBV4-2 to TRBJ1-1; D is unclear. Germline V gives CDR1 LGHNA, CDR2 YNFKEQ. Trimming shortened V by 4 bases and J by 6 bases, and 9 bases separated the two germline ends. The CDR3 is made up of 12 amino acids. In nucleotides, the CDR3 is TGTGCCAGCAGCCTCGGTCGGTCTGAAGCTTTCTTT. It translates to CASSLGRSEAFF.

The gene calls are TRBV4-2 and TRBJ1-1; no clear D gene. Per germline, CDR1 LGHNA and CDR2 YNFKEQ. The CDR3 runs to 16 residues. Trimming removed 4 bases at V and 4 bases at J, with 19 bases between. CDR3 in DNA: TGTGCCAGCAGCCCCGGGGAGGCCCCCGAAACCACTGAAGCTTTCTTT. Translating gives CASSPGEAPETTEAFF.

In its sample, this clonotype was seen many times. This chain joins TRBV12-3 or TRBV12-4 and TRBJ2-1; maybe TRBD1 (6 bases). The CDR3 contains 14 residues. Trimming removed 7 bases at V and 8 bases at J, with 18 bases between. In DNA, the CDR3 is TGTGCCAGCACTGGGGGCGCCCGTTGGGATGAGCAGTTCTTC. It specifies CASTGGARWDEQFF.

The J gene is TRBJ2-2, the V gene TRBV12-3 or TRBV12-4, with TRBD1 matching over 7 bases. The V segment lost 8 bases and the J segment 4 bases; nucleotides outside the gene matches: 13. The CDR3 consists of 16 residues. CDR3 bases: TGTGCCAGCTCCCATGCGGCAGGGGGTAGCACCGGGGAGCTGTTTTTT. Protein: CASSHAAGGSTGELFF.